This T cell receptor beta chain was sequenced in a study of Ad26.COV2.S vaccination and SARS-CoV-2 variants. Described treatment: over 15 received Ad26.COV2.S at low or high dose, single or two shots; five or six received placebo; per-sample allocation not given. Each sample was drawn 63 days after the first injection (of vaccine or placebo). The protocol was immunoSEQ multiplex PCR, while the TCRdb copy is restricted to in-frame clones and leaves out a portion. The data show hundreds of thousands of clones, approximately 92% seen once. The receptor's source is a person between 18 and 60 years old who received the Ad26.COV2.S COVID-19 vaccine or a placebo. The sample here was peripheral blood, taken in a trial of Ad26.COV2.S vaccine versus placebo.

DNA for the CDR3: TGTGCCAGCAGCCCCTTGGCGGTATCTGAGCAGTTCTTC. Encoded protein: CASSPLAVSEQFF. The V and J genes are TRBV2 and TRBJ2-1, with D unresolved. V was pared by 6 bases and J by 9 bases, with 15 bases between. Per germline, CDR1 SNHLY and CDR2 FYNNEI. The CDR3 length is 13 residues. Full variable domain (remainder filled in from reference TRBV2 and TRBJ2-1): EPEVTQTPSHQVTQMGQEVILRCVPISNHLYFYWYRQILGQKVEFLVSFYNNEISEKSEIFDDQFSVERPDGSNFTLKIRSTKLEDSAMYFCASSPLAVSEQFFGPGTRLTVL.